The TCR beta chain described here comes from a study of T cell responses to AZD1222 COVID-19 vaccine (dated by TCRdb to the early 2020s). Describing the broader study: Because spike-specific TCR depth and breadth did not differ between the two schedules, AZD1222 recipients who got a second dose at roughly 4 weeks were pooled with those who got a second dose at roughly 12 weeks. Trial participants were enrolled by age into subgroups of 18-55, 56-69 and 70-plus years, and around 140, 26 and 57 TCR-sequenced participants, respectively, were included in these subgroups. A total of just over 230 trial participants underwent TCR sequencing, of whom approximately 200 had received two doses of AZD1222 and about 25 had received two doses of the MenACWY control vaccine. What the authors observed across the whole study: In the small 56-69-year group, the increase in depth fell short of significance, most likely because of low power. Epitopes outside the regions mutated in the B.1.351 and B.1.1.7 variants were reportedly recognized by nearly half of the unique spike-specific TCRs. Participants were mostly white British, with more females than males. The authors suggested clonal diversity may have been underestimated. Conclusions about previously exposed vaccinees are limited, since just six AZD1222 recipients were seropositive for SARS-CoV-2 at baseline. The whole spike protein was spanned by vaccine-associated CD4 TCRs, and dominant responses were seen in regions 160-218 and 743-854. Because no samples from the day 14 peak response were available, repertoires could be characterized only after the peak T cell response. After two AZD1222 doses, both the breadth and the depth of spike-specific TCRs were significantly higher than at day 0 and than in MenACWY recipients.

The CDR3 regions of human TCRbeta chains were analyzed by immunosequencing. Per the source publication's procedure: TCRs in the repertoires were compared against a reference library of SARS-CoV-2-specific TCRs that had been generated with the MIRA antigen-specificity platform. Breadth was defined as the fraction of unique TCRs that were SARS-CoV-2-associated, and depth was defined as the fraction of total T cells that were SARS-CoV-2-associated. Using the MIRA data, each spike-specific TCR was mapped to the spike region that the TCR reacts to and placed in a CD4 or CD8 class. Log10-transformed breadth and depth values were compared by one-way ANOVA with Sidak's multiple comparisons tests. TCRdb carries this immuneACCESS record with in-frame sequences only. Its versions omit some clonotypes, under half of them owing to an unresolved V gene in the studies checked, with the rest unexplained. D and trimming were read from the DNA, whereas the V and J calls and clone size are those reported in that table. The sample table lists around 100,000 clones, about nine tenths of them with a count of one. The top ten clones comprise 45% of the sample.

Sample time point, as interpreted from the label and publication: baseline before first vaccination. The vaccinee samples were drawn from two UK trials, COV001 and COV002, one of which was a single-blind randomized controlled phase 2/3 trial testing AZD1222 (ChAdOx1 nCoV-19) in healthy adults. For TCRbeta chain sequencing, PBMC samples were collected from trial participants at day 0 and at day 28 after the second dose. V is trimmed back by 4 bases and J by 0 bases, and the junction contains 3 bases that no gene match accounts for. Its CDR3 holds 15 amino acids, cysteine through phenylalanine. Only the CDR3 DNA stays, 45 bases, in frame from base 1. The germline V gene sets CDR1 to MDHEN and CDR2 to SYDVKM. Comments on this clone: The antigen it binds to is not known. Qualities for individual bases were not recorded, and no much larger clone is one base off.

This receptor was taken from an adult in good health. This material consisted of peripheral blood, taken on day 0 of AZD1222 vaccination. The sequence joins TRBV28 to TRBJ2-1; 7 central nucleotides agree with TRBD2. The CDR3 is CASSSSGSSYNEQFF. The DNA sequence follows: TGTGCCAGCAGTTCTAGCGGATCCTCCTACAATGAGCAGTTCTTC.